These 30 T cell receptor beta chains share one sample of origin, sequenced in a study of blood T cell repertoires in COVID-19. TCRdb keeps only in-frame clones here, not all; method: immunoSEQ multiplex PCR. The sample lists just over 650,000 clones, approximately 90% occurring once. Sequenced sample: peripheral blood. The receptors were sampled from a woman aged 18-29 years with acute or convalescent COVID-19.

V is TRBV7-3 and J is TRBJ1-6; tentative D call: TRBD1 (5 bases). CDR3 length: 13 residues. Germline CDR1 reads SGHTA; CDR2 reads FQGTGA. V dropped 6 bases and J dropped 10 bases, with 13 bases sitting between them. The CDR3 DNA follows: TGTGCCAGCAGGCTCACCAGGGTATCACCCCTCCACTTT. It encodes CASRLTRVSPLHF.

V gene TRBV20-1 combines with J gene TRBJ1-1; 8 bases match TRBD1. Germline assignment: CDR1 DFQATT and CDR2 SNEGSKA (reference sequence). The CDR3 totals 14 residues. V lost 3 bases, J lost 3 bases, and 6 bases stayed unmatched. The CDR3 loop is CSASRKQGDTEAFF. The CDR3 nucleotides are TGCAGTGCTAGTAGAAAACAGGGGGACACTGAAGCTTTCTTT.

The chain is built from TRBV4-3 and TRBJ1-2; no clear D gene. V lost 0 bases to trimming and J lost 4 bases, with 12 bases between them. The CDR3 consists of 15 residues. Germline assignment: CDR1 LGHNA and CDR2 YSLEER. This CDR3 reads CASSQELVPSYGYTF. For the CDR3, the DNA is TGCGCCAGCAGCCAAGAACTGGTACCCTCCTATGGCTACACCTTC.

This chain uses TRBV18 with TRBJ2-3, with TRBD2 matching 16 bases. Germline V lookup: CDR1 KGHSH, CDR2 LQKENI. This CDR3 contains 20 residues. Trimming took 6 bases from V and 3 from J; bases not matched to a gene: 15. CDR3 residues: CASSQSLSGLAGGPTDTQYF. CDR3 nucleotide sequence: TGTGCCAGCTCCCAGTCACTCTCGGGACTAGCGGGGGGGCCAACAGATACGCAGTATTTT. The full variable domain, in which reference TRBV18 and TRBJ2-3 provide the parts outside the CDR3, is NAGVMQNPRHLVRRRGQEARLRCSPMKGHSHVYWYRQLPEEGLKFMVYLQKENIIDESGMPKERFSAEFPKEGPSILRIQQVVRGDSAAYFCASSQSLSGLAGGPTDTQYFGPGTRLTVL.

In its sample, this clone was seen once. Other DNA variants within this sample encode the same CDR3. The CDR3 DNA reads as TGTGCCAGCAGTTCCCGACAGGGAACAGATACGCAGTATTTT. This encodes CASSSRQGTDTQYF. This chain uses TRBV27 with TRBJ2-3; 7 bases fit TRBD1. This CDR3 comprises 14 residues. J was trimmed by 3 bases and V by 4 bases; bases with no gene match: 4. The germline CDR1 and CDR2 sequences are MNHEY and SMNVEV (reference sequence).

The chain is built from TRBV4-3 and TRBJ1-4; no definite D call. CDR1 LGHNA and CDR2 YSLEER come from the germline V gene. Between the trimmed V and J ends, which lost 0 bases and 7 bases, there was a span of 12 bases. This CDR3 has 15 amino acids. CDR3 in amino acids: CASSQDGIVGEKLFF. The CDR3 DNA follows: TGCGCCAGCAGCCAAGATGGTATTGTCGGTGAAAAACTGTTTTTT.

V usage is TRBV4-1 and J usage is TRBJ2-7; no reliable D call. Germline V gene lookup returns CDR1 MGHRA and CDR2 YSYEKL. Trimming took 1 base from V and 2 from J, leaving 15 bases between them. This CDR3 contains 16 residues. This CDR3 is CASSQVEEMIAYEQYF. The DNA for the CDR3 is TGCGCCAGCAGCCAAGTAGAGGAGATGATAGCCTACGAGCAGTACTTC.

The rearrangement uses TRBV5-6 and TRBJ2-7; 7 bases line up with TRBD2. The CDR3 loop spans 14 amino acids. CDR1 SGHDT and CDR2 YYEEEE come from the germline V gene. V gave up 5 bases and J gave up 3 bases; unmatched junction bases: 8. The CDR3 loop is CASSYPTSSYEQYF. CDR3 nucleotide sequence: TGTGCCAGCAGTTATCCGACTAGCAGCTACGAGCAGTACTTC.

This chain connects TRBV3-1 (or the pseudogene TRBV3-2) to TRBJ2-7, with D unresolved. The ends were cut back, 2 bases at V and 2 bases at J, with 13 bases in the middle. Looked up from germline, CDR1 is LGHDT and CDR2 is YNNKEL (reference sequence). The CDR3 spans 15 residues. CDR3: CASSQRNSPAYEQYF. The CDR3 DNA follows: TGTGCCAGCAGCCAACGGAACAGCCCTGCCTACGAGCAGTACTTC.

The rearrangement uses TRBV20-1 and TRBJ1-1; tentatively, D is TRBD1 (5 bases). V gave up 3 bases and J gave up 2 bases, with 13 bases separating them. CDR3 length: 14 amino acids. In germline, CDR1 is DFQATT, CDR2 SNEGSKA (reference sequence). The DNA for the CDR3 is TGCAGTGCTAGTGTCCCAGGGCTAAACACTGAAGCTTTCTTT. It translates to CSASVPGLNTEAFF.

The CDR3 coding sequence is TGTGCCAGCAGCGTATCTAGCGGCGGAGGCACCGGGGAGCTGTTTTTT. This translates into CASSVSSGGGTGELFF. V usage is TRBV7-9 and J usage is TRBJ2-2; 7 nucleotides line up with TRBD2. This CDR3 region has 16 residues. The J segment lost 4 bases and the V segment lost 5 bases, leaving 10 bases of the junction unmatched. CDR1 is SEHNR and CDR2 is FQNEAQ in the germline V gene (reference sequence). The variable domain in full, with the rest retrieved from reference TRBV7-9 and TRBJ2-2, is DTGVSQNPRHKITKRGQNVTFRCDPISEHNRLYWYRQTLGQGPEFLTYFQNEAQLEKSRLLSDRFSAERPKGSFSTLEIQRTEQGDSAMYLCASSVSSGGGTGELFFGEGSRLTVL.

The rearrangement links TRBV29-1 to TRBJ1-3; D unclear. This CDR3 has 13 residues. V dropped 1 base and J dropped 2 bases, with 6 bases sitting between them. In germline, CDR1 is SQVTM, CDR2 ANQGSEA. DNA of the CDR3: TGCAGCGTTGAAGTGGGAGCTGGAAACACCATATATTTT. Translating it yields CSVEVGAGNTIYF. Using reference TRBV29-1 and TRBJ1-3 for the parts outside the CDR3, the full variable domain is SAVISQKPSRDICQRGTSLTIQCQVDSQVTMMFWYRQQPGQSLTLIATANQGSEATYESGFVIDKFPISRPNLTFSTLTVSNMSPEDSSIYLCSVEVGAGNTIYFGEGSWLTVV.

This clone appeared a few times. This chain connects TRBV21-1 to TRBJ1-4; the table's D call, TRBD1, was not checked against the DNA. TRBV21-1 is a known pseudogene. The CDR3 length is 14 residues. DNA of the CDR3: TGTGCCAGCAGCAAAGACAGGGGGAGCGAAAAACTGTTTTTT. Translation: CASSKDRGSEKLFF.

V gene TRBV6-2 or TRBV6-3 combines with J gene TRBJ2-1; the match to TRBD2 covers 8 bases. Trimming removed 5 bases from V and 0 bases from J; junction bases left unmatched: 3. Germline CDR1 is MNHEY and CDR2 is SVGEGT. This CDR3 has 15 residues. CDR3 residues: CASSAGGPSYNEQFF. The DNA for the CDR3 is TGTGCCAGCAGTGCGGGGGGACCCTCCTACAATGAGCAGTTCTTC.

The CDR3, as DNA: TGTGCCACCAGACAGGGTGGAAAGGATCAGCCCCAGCATTTT. This encodes CATRQGGKDQPQHF. The chain joins TRBV24-1 to TRBJ1-5; D possibly corresponds to TRBD1 (6 bases). V lost 7 bases and J lost 5, with 14 bases in between. The CDR3 length is 14 residues. CDR1 is KGHDR, CDR2 SFDVKD, per germline.

The V gene is TRBV27, the J gene TRBJ1-3; possibly TRBD1 for D (5 bases). Trimming removed 10 bases at V and 4 bases at J, with 23 bases between. Germline V gives CDR1 MNHEY, CDR2 SMNVEV (reference sequence). This CDR3 has 16 residues. The CDR3 nucleotides read TGTGCCAACCCACCAAACTTCAGGGAGGACGGAAACACCATATATTTT. It codes for CANPPNFREDGNTIYF.

The CDR3 DNA sequence: TGTGCCAGCAGCTTATTTAAGAGAGAAAAACTGTTTTTT. It yields the protein CASSLFKREKLFF. This chain uses TRBV7-2 with TRBJ1-4; D not certain. This CDR3 spans 13 amino acids. V dropped 2 bases and J dropped 8 bases, with 9 bases sitting between them. The germline V gene has CDR1 SGHTA and CDR2 FQGNSA.

V and J are TRBV25-1 and TRBJ2-5; D uncertain. Germline-derived CDR1 and CDR2 are MGHDK and SYGVNS. Trimming removed 4 bases from V and 3 bases from J, with 3 bases in between. The CDR3 extends over 11 amino acids. The CDR3 sequence is CASSVKETQYF. CDR3 nucleotides: TGTGCCAGCAGTGTAAAAGAGACCCAGTACTTC.

The chain carries TRBV6-1 and TRBJ2-7, with 11 bases fitting TRBD1. Looked up from germline, CDR1 is MNHNS and CDR2 is SASEGT. The trim removed 2 bases at V and 6 bases at J, leaving 9 bases unmatched. The CDR3 extends over 16 amino acids. The CDR3 spells CASSEHGQGAGGEQYF. Here the CDR3 DNA reads TGTGCCAGCAGTGAACATGGACAGGGGGCAGGGGGCGAGCAGTACTTC.

This clone is a singleton in its sample. This rearrangement joins TRBV5-1 to TRBJ2-3; D is possibly TRBD2 (5 bases). Trimming took 5 bases from V and 2 from J, leaving 9 bases between them. This CDR3 contains 13 residues. Per germline, CDR1 SGHRS and CDR2 YFSETQ. CDR3 sequence reads: CASSSEPTDTQYF. DNA for the CDR3: TGCGCCAGCAGTAGCGAACCCACAGATACGCAGTATTTT. The whole variable domain, remainder taken from reference TRBV5-1 and TRBJ2-3, is KAGVTQTPRYLIKTRGQQVTLSCSPISGHRSVSWYQQTPGQGLQFLFEYFSETQRNKGNFPGRFSGRQFSNSRSEMNVSTLELGDSALYLCASSSEPTDTQYFGPGTRLTVL.

The CDR3 reads CASIHINEQFF. The CDR3 DNA follows: TGTGCCAGCATCCACATCAATGAGCAGTTCTTC. The V and J genes are TRBV5-6 and TRBJ2-1; D is uncertain. CDR3 length: 11 residues. V was shortened by 6 bases and J by 6 bases, with 7 bases between the two germline ends. The germline V gene encodes CDR1 SGHDT and CDR2 YYEEEE. The variable domain in full, completed from reference TRBV5-6 and TRBJ2-1, reads DAGVTQSPTHLIKTRGQQVTLRCSPKSGHDTVSWYQQALGQGPQFIFQYYEEEERQRGNFPDRFSGHQFPNYSSELNVNALLLGDSALYLCASIHINEQFFGPGTRLTVL.

V and J are TRBV28 and TRBJ1-2, with D tentatively TRBD1 (6 bases). Per the germline V gene, CDR1 is MDHEN and CDR2 is SYDVKM. The V gene lost 6 bases and the J gene lost 4 bases, with 12 bases spanning the gap. The length of the CDR3 is 13 residues. This CDR3 reads CASRVAGVYGYTF. Written as DNA, the CDR3 is TGTGCCAGCAGGGTGGCAGGGGTCTATGGCTACACCTTC.

The chain joins TRBV7-9 to TRBJ1-1; the D gene is possibly TRBD1 (5 bases). V dropped 11 bases and J dropped 2 bases, with 9 bases sitting between them. Germline V lookup: CDR1 SEHNR, CDR2 FQNEAQ (reference sequence). This CDR3 has 11 residues. CDR3 nucleotide sequence: TGTGCCCTCGGGGGTAACACTGAAGCTTTCTTT. This translates into CALGGNTEAFF.

The CDR3 DNA reads TGTGCTAGTGGTTTGGGGGCAGGTAATTCACCCCTCCACTTT. Protein sequence: CASGLGAGNSPLHF. The chain combines TRBV12-5 with TRBJ1-6; no definite D call. There are 14 residues in the CDR3. Germline V gene lookup returns CDR1 LGHNT and CDR2 FRNRAP. V lost 1 base and J 6 bases, leaving 7 bases between the germline ends.

The V call is TRBV11-2, the J call TRBJ1-3; D call uncertain. Germline V lookup: CDR1 SGHAT, CDR2 FQNNGV. CDR3 size: 15 residues. The V gene lost 1 base and the J gene lost 4 bases, with 11 bases spanning the gap. The CDR3 here is CASSLGGPIGNTIYF. The CDR3 DNA reads as TGTGCCAGCAGCTTAGGCGGGCCGATCGGAAACACCATATATTTT.

V and J are TRBV6-5 and TRBJ2-7; 7 bases fit TRBD1. From germline, CDR1 is MNHEY and CDR2 SVGAGI. The V and J ends lost 5 bases and 4 bases, in that order; junction bases with no gene match: 2. The CDR3 totals 12 residues. CDR3 region: CASSRQGYEQYF. DNA for the CDR3: TGTGCCAGCAGTCGACAGGGTTACGAGCAGTACTTC.

This sequence joins TRBV27 and TRBJ1-2; 10 bases fit TRBD1. CDR3 size: 17 residues. Trimming took 3 bases from V and 6 from J; bases not matched to a gene: 13. The germline gives CDR1 MNHEY, CDR2 SMNVEV (reference sequence). The CDR3 DNA reads TGTGCCAGCAGTTTGTATTCCGGGACAGGGGATTGGGATGGCTACACCTTC. This encodes CASSLYSGTGDWDGYTF.

This chain links TRBV3-1 (or the pseudogene TRBV3-2) with TRBJ1-2, with a weak D call TRBD1 (6 bases). Trimming removed 0 bases at V and 7 bases at J, with 15 bases between. Germline loops: CDR1 LGHDT, CDR2 YNNKEL (reference sequence). CDR3 size: 15 residues. CDR3 nucleotide sequence: TGTGCCAGCAGCCAAGATGCGGGGGCGGGTGGTGGCTACACCTTC. Translating gives CASSQDAGAGGGYTF.

The chain employs TRBV2 and TRBJ2-7, with D possibly matching TRBD1 (6 bases). In germline, CDR1 is SNHLY, CDR2 FYNNEI. This CDR3 region has 15 residues. V lost 6 bases to trimming and J lost 2 bases, with 17 bases between them. The CDR3 loop is CASRGERTVPYEQYF. For the CDR3, the DNA is TGTGCCAGCAGGGGGGAGAGGACAGTACCCTACGAGCAGTACTTC.

This clone was picked up one time. The rearrangement joins TRBV5-6 to TRBJ2-2; D unclear. The CDR3 totals 11 residues. V lost 4 bases and J lost 9, with 7 bases in between. Germline V gives CDR1 SGHDT, CDR2 YYEEEE. CDR3 nucleotides: TGTGCCAGCAGCCAGATGAGGGAGCTGTTTTTT. This codes for CASSQMRELFF.